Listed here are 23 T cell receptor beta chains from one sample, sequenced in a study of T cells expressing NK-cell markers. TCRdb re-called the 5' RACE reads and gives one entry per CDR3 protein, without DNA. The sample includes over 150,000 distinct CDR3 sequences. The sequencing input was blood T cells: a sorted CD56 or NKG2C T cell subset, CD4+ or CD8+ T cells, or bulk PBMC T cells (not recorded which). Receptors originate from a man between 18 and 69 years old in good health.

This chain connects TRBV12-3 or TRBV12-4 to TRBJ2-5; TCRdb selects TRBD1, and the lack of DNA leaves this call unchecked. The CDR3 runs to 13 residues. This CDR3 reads CASSWGGEETQYF.

CDR3 amino acids: CSAKDGYSGNTIYF. The J gene is TRBJ1-3, the V gene TRBV20-1. CDR3 length: 14 amino acids. Germline assignment: CDR1 DFQATT and CDR2 SNEGSKA (reference sequence).

This chain's CDR3 is CASSEALGQGYEQYF. The V call is TRBV2, the J call TRBJ2-7; TCRdb gives TRBD1 as the D gene, but with no DNA this cannot be confirmed. From germline, CDR1 is SNHLY and CDR2 FYNNEI. The CDR3 is 15 amino acids. Based on the CDR3 plus reference TRBV2 and TRBJ2-7, the full variable domain is EPEVTQTPSHQVTQMGQEVILRCVPISNHLYFYWYRQILGQKVEFLVSFYNNEISEKSEIFDDQFSVERPDGSNFTLKIRSTKLEDSAMYFCASSEALGQGYEQYFGPGTRLTVT.

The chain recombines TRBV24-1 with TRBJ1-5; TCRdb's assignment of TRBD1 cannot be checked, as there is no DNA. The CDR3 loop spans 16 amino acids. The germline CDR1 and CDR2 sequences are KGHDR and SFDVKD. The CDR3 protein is CATSDSGDYSNQPQHF.

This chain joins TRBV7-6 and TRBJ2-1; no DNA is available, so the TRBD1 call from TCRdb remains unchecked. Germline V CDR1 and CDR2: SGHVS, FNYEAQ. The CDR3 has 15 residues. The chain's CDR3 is CASSPQQGVFDEQFF.

The CDR3 protein is CASTLSTGELFF. The chain joins TRBV7-2 to TRBJ2-2. The CDR3 is 12 residues long. Germline V gene sequence: CDR1 SGHTA, CDR2 FQGNSA.

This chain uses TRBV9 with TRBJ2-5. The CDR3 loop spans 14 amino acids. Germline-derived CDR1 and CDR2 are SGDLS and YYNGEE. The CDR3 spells CASSVGAQQETQYF. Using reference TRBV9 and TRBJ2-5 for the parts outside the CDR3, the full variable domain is DSGVTQTPKHLITATGQRVTLRCSPRSGDLSVYWYQQSLDQGLQFLIQYYNGEERAKGNILERFSAQQFPDLHSELNLSSLELGDSALYFCASSVGAQQETQYFGPGTRLLVL.

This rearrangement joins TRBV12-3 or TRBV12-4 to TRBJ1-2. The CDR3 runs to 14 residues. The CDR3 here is CASTTPGWIYGYTF.

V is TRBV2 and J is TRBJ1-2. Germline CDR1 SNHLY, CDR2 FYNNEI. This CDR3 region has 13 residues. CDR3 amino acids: CASTGGGFYGYTF. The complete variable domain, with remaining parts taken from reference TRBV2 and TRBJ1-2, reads EPEVTQTPSHQVTQMGQEVILRCVPISNHLYFYWYRQILGQKVEFLVSFYNNEISEKSEIFDDQFSVERPDGSNFTLKIRSTKLEDSAMYFCASTGGGFYGYTFGSGTRLTVV.

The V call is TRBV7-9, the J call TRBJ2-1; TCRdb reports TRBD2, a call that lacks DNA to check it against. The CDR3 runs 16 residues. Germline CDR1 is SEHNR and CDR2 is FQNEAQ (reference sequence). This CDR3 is CASRQGRGFSYNEQFF.

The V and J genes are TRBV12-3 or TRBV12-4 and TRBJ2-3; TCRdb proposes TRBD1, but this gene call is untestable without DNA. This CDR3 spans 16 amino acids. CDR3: CASSPRQGAYTDTQYF.

This chain's CDR3 is CASKDVWNEQFF. This chain uses TRBV2 with TRBJ2-1. Germline V gene lookup returns CDR1 SNHLY and CDR2 FYNNEI. The length of the CDR3 is 12 residues.

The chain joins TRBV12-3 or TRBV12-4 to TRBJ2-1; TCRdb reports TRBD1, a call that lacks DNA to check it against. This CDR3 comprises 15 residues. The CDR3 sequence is CASSLDGGYYNEQFF.

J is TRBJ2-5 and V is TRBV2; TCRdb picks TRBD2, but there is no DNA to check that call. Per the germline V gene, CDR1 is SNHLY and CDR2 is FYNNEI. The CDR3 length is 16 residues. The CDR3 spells CASSDELAGGLRTQYF.

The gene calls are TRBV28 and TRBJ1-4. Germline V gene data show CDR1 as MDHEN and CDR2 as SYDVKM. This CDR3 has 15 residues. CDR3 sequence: CASSHTGLGREKLFF. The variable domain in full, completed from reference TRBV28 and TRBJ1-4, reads DVKVTQSSRYLVKRTGEKVFLECVQDMDHENMFWYRQDPGLGLRLIYFSYDVKMKEKGDIPEGYSVSREKKERFSLILESASTNQTSMYLCASSHTGLGREKLFFGSGTQLSVL.

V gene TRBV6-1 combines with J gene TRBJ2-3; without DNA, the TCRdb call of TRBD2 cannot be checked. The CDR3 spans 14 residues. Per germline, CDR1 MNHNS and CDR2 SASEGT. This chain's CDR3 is CASSEPAGRDTQYF.

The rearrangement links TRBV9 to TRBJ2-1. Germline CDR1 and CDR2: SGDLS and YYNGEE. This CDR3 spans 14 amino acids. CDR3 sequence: CASSVDPDDNEQFF.

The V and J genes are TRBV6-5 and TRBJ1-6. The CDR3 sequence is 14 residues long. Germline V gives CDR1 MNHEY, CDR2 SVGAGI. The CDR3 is CASSYSGGSSPLHF.

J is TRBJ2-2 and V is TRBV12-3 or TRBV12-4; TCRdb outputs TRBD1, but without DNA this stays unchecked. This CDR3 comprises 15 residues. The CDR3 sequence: CASSLAGGPGGELFF.

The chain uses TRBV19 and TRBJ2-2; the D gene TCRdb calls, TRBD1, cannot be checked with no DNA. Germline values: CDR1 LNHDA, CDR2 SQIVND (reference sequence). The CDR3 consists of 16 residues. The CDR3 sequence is CATLQTGATNTGELFF.

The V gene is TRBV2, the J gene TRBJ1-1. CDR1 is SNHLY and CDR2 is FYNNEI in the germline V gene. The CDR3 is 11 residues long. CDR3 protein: CASLVGLEAFF.

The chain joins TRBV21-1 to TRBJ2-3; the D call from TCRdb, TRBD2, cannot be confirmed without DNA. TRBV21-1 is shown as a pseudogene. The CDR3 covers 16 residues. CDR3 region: CASSTLAGGGTDTQYF.

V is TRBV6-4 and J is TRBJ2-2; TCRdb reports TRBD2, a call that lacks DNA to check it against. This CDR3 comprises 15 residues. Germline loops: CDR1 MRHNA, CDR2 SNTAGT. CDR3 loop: CASSAASGVTGELFF.